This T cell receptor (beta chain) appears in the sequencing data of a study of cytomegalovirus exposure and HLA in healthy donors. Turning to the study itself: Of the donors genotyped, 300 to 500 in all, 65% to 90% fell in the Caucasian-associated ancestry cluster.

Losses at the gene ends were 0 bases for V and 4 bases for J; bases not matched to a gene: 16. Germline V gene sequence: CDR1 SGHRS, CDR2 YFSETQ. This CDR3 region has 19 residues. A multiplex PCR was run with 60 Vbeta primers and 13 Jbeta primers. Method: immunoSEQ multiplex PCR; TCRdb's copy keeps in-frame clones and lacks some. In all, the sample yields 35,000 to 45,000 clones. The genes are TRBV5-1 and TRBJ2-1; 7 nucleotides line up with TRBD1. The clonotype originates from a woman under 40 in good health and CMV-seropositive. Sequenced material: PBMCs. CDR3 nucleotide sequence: TGCGCCAGCAGCTTGGGTTCCTATCTTTCGACAGGGATGTACAATGAGCAGTTCTTC. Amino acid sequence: CASSLGSYLSTGMYNEQFF. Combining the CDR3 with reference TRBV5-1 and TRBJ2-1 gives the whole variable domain KAGVTQTPRYLIKTRGQQVTLSCSPISGHRSVSWYQQTPGQGLQFLFEYFSETQRNKGNFPGRFSGRQFSNSRSEMNVSTLELGDSALYLCASSLGSYLSTGMYNEQFFGPGTRLTVL.